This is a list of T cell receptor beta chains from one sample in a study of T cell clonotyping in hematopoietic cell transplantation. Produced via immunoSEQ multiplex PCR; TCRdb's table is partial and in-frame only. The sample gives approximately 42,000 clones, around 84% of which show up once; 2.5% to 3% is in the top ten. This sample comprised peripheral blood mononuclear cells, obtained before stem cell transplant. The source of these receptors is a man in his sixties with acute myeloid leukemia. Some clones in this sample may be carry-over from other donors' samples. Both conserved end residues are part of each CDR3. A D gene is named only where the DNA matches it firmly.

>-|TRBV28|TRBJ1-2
TGTGCCAGCAGAGACGGGACTCATAATGGCTACACCTTC
CASRDGTHNGYTF
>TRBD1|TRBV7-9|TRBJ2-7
TGTGCCAGCAGCACGGACAGGGTCTGGCACGAGCAGTACTTC
CASSTDRVWHEQYF
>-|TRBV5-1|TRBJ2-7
TGCGCCAGCAGCTCCCGGGGGCTAGCGGCACACTCCTACGAGCAGTACTTC
CASSSRGLAAHSYEQYF
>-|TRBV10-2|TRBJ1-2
TGCGCCAGCAGTGAGTCCCGGGGGGATGGCTACACCTTC
CASSESRGDGYTF
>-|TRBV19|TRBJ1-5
TGTGCCAGTAGGGGGGGCAGCAATCAGCCCCAGCATTTT
CASRGGSNQPQHF
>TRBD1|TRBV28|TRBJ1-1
TGTGCCAGCAGAGGGACAGGGCGGACTGAAGCTTTCTTT
CASRGTGRTEAFF
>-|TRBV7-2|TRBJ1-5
TGTGCCAGCAGCTTATCCGTCCAGCCCCAGCATTTT
CASSLSVQPQHF
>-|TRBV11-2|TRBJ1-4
TGTGCCAGCAGCTTAGATAGGGGCAGATATAATGAAAAACTGTTTTTT
CASSLDRGRYNEKLFF
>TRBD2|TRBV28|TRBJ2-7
TGTGCCAGCACTCCTCCGGGACTAGCCTACGAGCAGTACTTC
CASTPPGLAYEQYF
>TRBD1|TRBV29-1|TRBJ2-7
TGCAGCGTGCGGACAGGGGGCTACGAGCAGTACTTC
CSVRTGGYEQYF
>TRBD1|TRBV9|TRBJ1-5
TGTGCCAGCAGCGTAGATAAGGGGGCGAATCAGCCCCAGCATTTT
CASSVDKGANQPQHF